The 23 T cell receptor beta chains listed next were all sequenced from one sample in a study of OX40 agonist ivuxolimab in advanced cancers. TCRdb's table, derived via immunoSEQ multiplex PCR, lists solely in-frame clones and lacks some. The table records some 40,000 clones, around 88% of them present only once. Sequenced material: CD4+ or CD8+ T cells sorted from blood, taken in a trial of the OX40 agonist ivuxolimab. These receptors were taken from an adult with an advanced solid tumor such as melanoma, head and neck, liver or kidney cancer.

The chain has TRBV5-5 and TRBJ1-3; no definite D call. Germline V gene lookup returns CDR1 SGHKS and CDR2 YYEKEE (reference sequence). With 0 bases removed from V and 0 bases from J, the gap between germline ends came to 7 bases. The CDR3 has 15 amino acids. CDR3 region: CASSLGPASGNTIYF. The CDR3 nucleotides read TGTGCCAGCAGCTTGGGGCCAGCCTCTGGAAACACCATATATTTT.

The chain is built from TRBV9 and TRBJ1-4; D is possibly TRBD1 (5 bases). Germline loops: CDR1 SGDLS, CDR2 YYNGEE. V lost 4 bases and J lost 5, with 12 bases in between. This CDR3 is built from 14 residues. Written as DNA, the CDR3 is TGTGCCAGCAGCTGGGGGAGATTGAATGAAAAACTGTTTTTT. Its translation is CASSWGRLNEKLFF.

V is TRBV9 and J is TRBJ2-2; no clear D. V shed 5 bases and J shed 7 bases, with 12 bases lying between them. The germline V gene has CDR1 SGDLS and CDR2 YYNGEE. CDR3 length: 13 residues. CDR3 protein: CASSRPGGGELFF. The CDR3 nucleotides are TGTGCCAGCAGTCGTCCGGGTGGCGGGGAGCTGTTTTTT.

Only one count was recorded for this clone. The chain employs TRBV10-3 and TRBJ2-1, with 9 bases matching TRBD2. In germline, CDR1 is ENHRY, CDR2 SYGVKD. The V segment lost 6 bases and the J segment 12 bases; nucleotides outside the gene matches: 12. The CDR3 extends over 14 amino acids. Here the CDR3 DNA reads TGTGCCATCAGAGAGGCTAGCGGGGATAGACCGCAGTTCTTC. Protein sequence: CAIREASGDRPQFF.

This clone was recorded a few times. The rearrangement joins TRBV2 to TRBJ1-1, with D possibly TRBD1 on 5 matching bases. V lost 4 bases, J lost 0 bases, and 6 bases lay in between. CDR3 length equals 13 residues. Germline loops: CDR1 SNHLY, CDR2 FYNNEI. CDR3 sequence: CASSAGLNTEAFF. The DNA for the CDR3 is TGTGCCAGCAGTGCGGGGCTGAACACTGAAGCTTTCTTT.

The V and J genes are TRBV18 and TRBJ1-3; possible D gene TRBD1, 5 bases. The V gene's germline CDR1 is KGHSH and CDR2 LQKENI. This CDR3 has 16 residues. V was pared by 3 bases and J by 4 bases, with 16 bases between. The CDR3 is CASSPPGGAQGNTIYF. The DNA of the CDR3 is TGTGCCAGCTCACCCCCGGGAGGGGCGCAAGGAAACACCATATATTTT.

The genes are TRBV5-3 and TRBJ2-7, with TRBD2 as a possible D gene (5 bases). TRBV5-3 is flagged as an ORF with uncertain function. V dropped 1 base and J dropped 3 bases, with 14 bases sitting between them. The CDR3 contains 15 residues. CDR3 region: CARSLSLDSGYEQYF. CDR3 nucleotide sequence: TGTGCCAGAAGCTTGAGTCTGGACTCAGGCTACGAGCAGTACTTC.

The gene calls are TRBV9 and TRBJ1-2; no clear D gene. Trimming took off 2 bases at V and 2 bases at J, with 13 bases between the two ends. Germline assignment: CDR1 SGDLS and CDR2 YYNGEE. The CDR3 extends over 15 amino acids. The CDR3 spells CASSVRPTYNYGYTF. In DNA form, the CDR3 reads TGTGCCAGCAGCGTGAGACCGACTTACAACTATGGCTACACCTTC.

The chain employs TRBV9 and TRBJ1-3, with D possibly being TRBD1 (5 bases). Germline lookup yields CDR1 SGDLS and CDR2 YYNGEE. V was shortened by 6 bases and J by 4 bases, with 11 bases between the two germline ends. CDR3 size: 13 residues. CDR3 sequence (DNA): TGTGCCAGCAACCAGGGATACGGAAACACCATATATTTT. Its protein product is CASNQGYGNTIYF.

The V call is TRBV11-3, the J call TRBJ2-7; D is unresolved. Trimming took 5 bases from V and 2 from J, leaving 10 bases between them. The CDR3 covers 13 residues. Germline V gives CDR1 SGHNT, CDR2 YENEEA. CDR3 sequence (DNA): TGTGCCAGCAGCCGCGACCGGGCCTACGAGCAGTACTTC. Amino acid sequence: CASSRDRAYEQYF.

CDR3 sequence (DNA): TGTGCCAGCAGCTCGTCCGTCTACTCCTACGAGCAGTACTTC. This sequence encodes CASSSSVYSYEQYF. The chain joins TRBV7-9 to TRBJ2-7; D is ambiguous. V was clipped by 4 bases and J by 0 bases, with 10 bases between them. This CDR3 region has 14 residues. Germline V CDR1 and CDR2: SEHNR, FQNEAQ (reference sequence).

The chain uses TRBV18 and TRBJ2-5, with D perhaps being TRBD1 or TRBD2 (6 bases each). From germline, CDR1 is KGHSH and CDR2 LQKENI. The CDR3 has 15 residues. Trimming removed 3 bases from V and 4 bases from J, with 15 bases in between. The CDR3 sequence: CASSPLGGGGETQYF. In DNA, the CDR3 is TGTGCCAGCTCACCGCTCGGGGGCGGTGGAGAGACCCAGTACTTC.

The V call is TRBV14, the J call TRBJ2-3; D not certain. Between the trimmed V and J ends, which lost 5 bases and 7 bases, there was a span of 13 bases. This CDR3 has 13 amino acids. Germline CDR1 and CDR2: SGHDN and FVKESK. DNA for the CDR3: TGTGCCAGCAGCGTCCGCGACCACAATACGCAGTATTTT. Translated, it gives CASSVRDHNTQYF.

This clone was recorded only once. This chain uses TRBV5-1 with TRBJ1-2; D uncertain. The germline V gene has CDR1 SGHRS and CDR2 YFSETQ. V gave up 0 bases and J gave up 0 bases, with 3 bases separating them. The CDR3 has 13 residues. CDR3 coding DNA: TGCGCCAGCAGCTTGGGATCTAACTATGGCTACACCTTC. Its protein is CASSLGSNYGYTF.

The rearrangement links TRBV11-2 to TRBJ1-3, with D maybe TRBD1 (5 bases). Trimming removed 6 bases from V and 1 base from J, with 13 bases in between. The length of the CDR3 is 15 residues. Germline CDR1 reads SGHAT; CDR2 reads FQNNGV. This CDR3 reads CASRPSTGSGNTIYF. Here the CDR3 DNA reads TGTGCCAGCAGACCCTCTACAGGTTCTGGAAACACCATATATTTT.

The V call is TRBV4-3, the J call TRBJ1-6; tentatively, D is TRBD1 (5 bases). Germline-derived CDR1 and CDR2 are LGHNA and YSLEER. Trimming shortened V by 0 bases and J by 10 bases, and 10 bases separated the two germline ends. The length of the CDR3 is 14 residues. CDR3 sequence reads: CASSQDSRASPLHF. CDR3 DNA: TGCGCCAGCAGCCAAGATAGCAGGGCCTCACCCCTCCACTTT.

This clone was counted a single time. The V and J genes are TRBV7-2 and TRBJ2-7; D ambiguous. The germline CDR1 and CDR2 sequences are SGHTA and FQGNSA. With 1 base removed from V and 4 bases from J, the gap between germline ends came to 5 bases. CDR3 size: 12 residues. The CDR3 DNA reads TGTGCCAGCAGCTTAGTCAGATACGAGCAGTACTTC. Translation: CASSLVRYEQYF.

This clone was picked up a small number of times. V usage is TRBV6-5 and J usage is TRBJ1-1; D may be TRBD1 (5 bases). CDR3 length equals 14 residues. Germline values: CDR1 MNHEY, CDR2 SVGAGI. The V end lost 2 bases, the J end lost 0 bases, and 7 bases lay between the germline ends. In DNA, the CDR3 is TGTGCCAGCAGTTACGAGGGGATGAACACTGAAGCTTTCTTT. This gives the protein CASSYEGMNTEAFF.

The CDR3 DNA sequence: TGTGCCAGCAGTCCAACAGGATATGGCTACACCTTC. Translating gives CASSPTGYGYTF. The gene calls are TRBV28 and TRBJ1-2, with D possibly matching TRBD1 (5 bases). Trimming left V 5 bases short and J 5 bases short, with 9 bases between. Germline CDR1 and CDR2: MDHEN and SYDVKM. The CDR3 extends over 12 amino acids.

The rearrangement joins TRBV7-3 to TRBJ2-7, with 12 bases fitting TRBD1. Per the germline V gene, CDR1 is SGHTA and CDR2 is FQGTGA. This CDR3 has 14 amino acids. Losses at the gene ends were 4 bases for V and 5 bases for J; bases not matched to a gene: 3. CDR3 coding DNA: TGTGCCAGCAGCTCCGGGACAGGGGGCCACGAGCAGTACTTC. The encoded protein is CASSSGTGGHEQYF.

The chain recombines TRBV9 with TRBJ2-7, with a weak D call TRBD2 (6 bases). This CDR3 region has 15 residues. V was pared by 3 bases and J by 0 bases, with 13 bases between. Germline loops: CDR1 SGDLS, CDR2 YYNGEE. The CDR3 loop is CASSAGGGSSYEQYF. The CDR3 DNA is TGTGCCAGCAGCGCGGGTGGAGGGAGCTCCTACGAGCAGTACTTC.

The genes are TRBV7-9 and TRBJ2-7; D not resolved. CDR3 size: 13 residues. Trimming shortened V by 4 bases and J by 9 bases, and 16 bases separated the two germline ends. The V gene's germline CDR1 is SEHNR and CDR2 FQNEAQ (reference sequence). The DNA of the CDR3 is TGTGCCAGCAGCTCCCAGACCCTACCAGGGCAGTACTTC. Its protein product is CASSSQTLPGQYF.

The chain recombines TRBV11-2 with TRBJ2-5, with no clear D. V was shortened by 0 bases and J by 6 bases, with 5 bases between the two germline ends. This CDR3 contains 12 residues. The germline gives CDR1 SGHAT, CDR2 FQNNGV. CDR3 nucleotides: TGTGCCAGCAGCTTAGATCGTCAGACCCAGTACTTC. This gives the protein CASSLDRQTQYF.